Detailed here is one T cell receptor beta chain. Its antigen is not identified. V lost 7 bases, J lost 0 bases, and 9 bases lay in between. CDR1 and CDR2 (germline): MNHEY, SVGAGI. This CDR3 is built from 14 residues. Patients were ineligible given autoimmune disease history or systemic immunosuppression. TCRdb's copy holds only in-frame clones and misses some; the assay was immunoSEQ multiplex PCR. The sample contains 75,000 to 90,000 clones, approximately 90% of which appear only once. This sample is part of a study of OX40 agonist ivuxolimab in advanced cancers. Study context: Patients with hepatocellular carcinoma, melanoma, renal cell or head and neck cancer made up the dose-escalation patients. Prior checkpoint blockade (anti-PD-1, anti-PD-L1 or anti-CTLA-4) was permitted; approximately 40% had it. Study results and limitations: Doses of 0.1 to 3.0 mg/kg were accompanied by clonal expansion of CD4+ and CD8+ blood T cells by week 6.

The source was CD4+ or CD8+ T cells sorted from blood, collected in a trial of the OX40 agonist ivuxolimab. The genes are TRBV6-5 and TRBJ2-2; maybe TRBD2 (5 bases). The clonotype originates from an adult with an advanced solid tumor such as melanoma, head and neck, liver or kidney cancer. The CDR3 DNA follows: TGTGCCAGCAAGAGCGGTTCGAACACCGGGGAGCTGTTTTTT. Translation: CASKSGSNTGELFF.